Listed below are T cell receptor beta chains from one sample, sequenced in a study of somatic mutations in cytotoxic T cells in rheumatoid arthritis. Assay used: immunoSEQ multiplex PCR; TCRdb lists only in-frame clones, some missing. The sample contains about 17,000 clones, roughly four fifths of which appear only once. Sequenced: CD8+ T cells sorted from blood. Receptors were obtained from an adult with rheumatoid arthritis. Both conserved end residues are trimmed from each CDR3. The order of the fields is CDR3 length, J gene, V gene, CDR3 protein.

len: 13
j_gene: TRBJ2-3
v_gene: TRBV27
CDR3aa: ASSLWGVSTDTQY

len: 9
j_gene: TRBJ1-2
v_gene: TRBV19
CDR3aa: ATYRGYGYT

len: 14
j_gene: TRBJ2-1
v_gene: TRBV6-1
CDR3aa: ASSEVRLGSYNEQF

len: 12
j_gene: TRBJ1-5
v_gene: TRBV6-5
CDR3aa: ASSYRGGEQPQH

len: 9
j_gene: TRBJ1-1
v_gene: TRBV11-2
CDR3aa: ASSLAEGAF

len: 12
j_gene: TRBJ2-5
v_gene: TRBV4-1
CDR3aa: ASSQDTGGETQY

len: 13
j_gene: NA
v_gene: TRBV11-2
CDR3aa: ASSLEGTVSYEQY

len: 12
j_gene: TRBJ1-3
v_gene: TRBV19
CDR3aa: ASSISVLGNTIY

len: 12
j_gene: TRBJ1-4
v_gene: TRBV7-9
CDR3aa: ASSFSGGYEKLF

len: 12
j_gene: TRBJ2-7
v_gene: TRBV6-5
CDR3aa: ASSYLQSSYEQY

len: 11
j_gene: TRBJ2-1
v_gene: TRBV27
CDR3aa: ASSLGRDAEQF

len: 12
j_gene: TRBJ1-2
v_gene: TRBV7-2
CDR3aa: ASSLGGYNYGYT

len: 13
j_gene: TRBJ2-3
v_gene: TRBV5-6
CDR3aa: ASSLALGRWDTQY

len: 11
j_gene: TRBJ2-1
v_gene: TRBV29-1
CDR3aa: SSPTGRRNEQF

len: 12
j_gene: TRBJ2-3
v_gene: TRBV7-6
CDR3aa: ASSLGLTRDTQY

len: 11
j_gene: TRBJ2-7
v_gene: TRBV4-1
CDR3aa: ASSPGKDYEQY

len: 13
j_gene: TRBJ2-7
v_gene: TRBV30
CDR3aa: AWSGAGMSSYEQY

len: 10
j_gene: TRBJ2-2
v_gene: TRBV10-3
CDR3aa: AAGAGAGELF

len: 11
j_gene: TRBJ2-1
v_gene: TRBV27
CDR3aa: ASSISGSSEQF

len: 11
j_gene: TRBJ1-2
v_gene: TRBV5-8
CDR3aa: ASSLTENYGYT

len: 13
j_gene: TRBJ1-4
v_gene: TRBV30
CDR3aa: AWTKGAGTNEKLF

len: 14
j_gene: TRBJ2-1
v_gene: TRBV19
CDR3aa: ASSRTSFGNYNEQF

len: 12
j_gene: TRBJ1-1
v_gene: TRBV7-6
CDR3aa: ASSLRAMNTEAF

len: 13
j_gene: TRBJ2-7
v_gene: TRBV4-1
CDR3aa: ASSQGAGEPYEQY

len: 13
j_gene: TRBJ2-5
v_gene: TRBV27
CDR3aa: ASRSTGTGPEEQY

len: 13
j_gene: TRBJ1-4
v_gene: TRBV7-9
CDR3aa: ASSLGARAGEKLF

len: 11
j_gene: TRBJ2-7
v_gene: TRBV10-2
CDR3aa: ASSGDRVYEQY